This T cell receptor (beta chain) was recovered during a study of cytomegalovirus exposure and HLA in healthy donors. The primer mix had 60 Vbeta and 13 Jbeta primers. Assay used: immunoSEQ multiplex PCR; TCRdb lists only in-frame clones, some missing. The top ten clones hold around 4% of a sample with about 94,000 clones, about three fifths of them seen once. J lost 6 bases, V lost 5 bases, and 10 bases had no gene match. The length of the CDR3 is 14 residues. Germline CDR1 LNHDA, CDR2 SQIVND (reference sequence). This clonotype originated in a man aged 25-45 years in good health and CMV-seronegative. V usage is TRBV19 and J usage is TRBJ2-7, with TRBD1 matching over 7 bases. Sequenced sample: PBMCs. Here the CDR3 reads CASSPWDSWAEQYF. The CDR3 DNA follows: TGTGCCAGTAGTCCCTGGGACAGCTGGGCCGAGCAGTACTTC. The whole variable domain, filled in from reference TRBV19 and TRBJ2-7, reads DGGITQSPKYLFRKEGQNVTLSCEQNLNHDAMYWYRQDPGQGLRLIYYSQIVNDFQKGDIAEGYSVSREKKESFPLTVTSAQKNPTAFYLCASSPWDSWAEQYFGPGTRLTVT.